A single sample gave rise to the 10 T cell receptor beta chains below, sequenced in a study of molecular identifiers for immune sequencing clone quantification. TCRdb ran MiXCR on the PCR reads and lists one entry per CDR3 protein. The data show about 100,000 distinct CDR3 sequences, 36% seen once. The material sequenced was naive CD8+ T cells from blood, with Jurkat cell RNA spiked in. Noted subset: FACS-sorted CD8+CD4-CCR7+CD45RA+ naive T cells. The receptors derive from a human donor in good health. Some libraries in this study had Jurkat cell RNA spiked in.

The chain links TRBV9 to TRBJ2-1; possibly TRBD1 or TRBD2 for D (5 bases each). Germline CDR1 and CDR2: SGDLS and YYNGEE. V lost 4 bases to trimming and J lost 5 bases, with 16 bases between them. The CDR3 runs to 15 residues. CDR3 nucleotide sequence: TGTGCCAGCAGCTTCCCAGGGAGACCCAACAATGAGCAGTTCTTC. Encoded protein: CASSFPGRPNNEQFF.

This clonotype was counted ten times or more. This chain connects TRBV29-1 to TRBJ2-2; the D is unclear. This CDR3 has 13 amino acids. In germline, CDR1 is SQVTM, CDR2 ANQGSEA. The V and J ends lost 4 bases and 0 bases respectively, with 6 bases between them. In DNA form, the CDR3 reads TGCAGCGTTGCACAGCCGAACACCGGGGAGCTGTTTTTT. This gives the protein CSVAQPNTGELFF.

Ten or more counts support this clonotype. J is TRBJ2-2 and V is TRBV5-1, with TRBD2 identical over 8 bases. J lost 3 bases, V lost 7 bases, and 11 bases had no gene match. This CDR3 spans 16 amino acids. The germline CDR1 and CDR2 sequences are SGHRS and YFSETQ. DNA of the CDR3: TGCGCCAGCTCGACTAGCGCTGGGTTGGACACCGGGGAGCTGTTTTTT. It is translated as CASSTSAGLDTGELFF.

Regarding this clonotype: Since a much larger clone is just one base distant, this may be a read error. CDR3 loop: CASSLVGCGYSYNEQFF. The DNA for the CDR3 is TGTGCCAGCAGCTTAGTGGGTTGCGGATACTCCTACAATGAGCAGTTCTTC. The V gene is TRBV7-2, the J gene TRBJ2-1; D gene ambiguous. Germline CDR1 and CDR2: SGHTA and FQGNSA. The CDR3 consists of 17 residues. Trimming stripped 1 base from V and 0 bases from J, with 13 bases between.

A note on this clonotype: The conserved phenylalanine or tryptophan is not found at the CDR3 terminus, so this likely reflects a read error. No DNA is shown, since the ends of the CDR3 on it are uncertain; the CDR3 is the one TCRdb lists. The genes are TRBV10-3 and TRBJ2-7; TRBD2, the D gene given by the table, was not confirmed from the DNA. From germline, CDR1 is ENHRY and CDR2 SYGVKD. The CDR3 is 12 residues long, counting both termini. The CDR3 protein is CAISPGQADPYL.

V and J are TRBV9 and TRBJ2-2; D is ambiguous. The CDR3 sequence is 13 residues long. The V and J ends lost 0 bases and 5 bases respectively, with 5 bases between them. Germline V gene data show CDR1 as SGDLS and CDR2 as YYNGEE. The CDR3 loop is CASSVEMTGELFF. Here the CDR3 DNA reads TGTGCCAGCAGCGTAGAAATGACCGGGGAGCTGTTTTTT.

The chain uses TRBV28 and TRBJ2-7; D might be TRBD1 (6 bases). The CDR3 contains 14 residues. Per the germline V gene, CDR1 is MDHEN and CDR2 is SYDVKM. Trimming removed 7 bases at V and 2 bases at J, with 15 bases between. The CDR3 nucleotides read TGTGCCAGCACATTAACAGGGTCCACCTACGAGCAGTACTTC. Translated, it gives CASTLTGSTYEQYF. The variable domain in full, with the rest retrieved from reference TRBV28 and TRBJ2-7, is DVKVTQSSRYLVKRTGEKVFLECVQDMDHENMFWYRQDPGLGLRLIYFSYDVKMKEKGDIPEGYSVSREKKERFSLILESASTNQTSMYLCASTLTGSTYEQYFGPGTRLTVT.

This clonotype was observed a handful of times. V usage is TRBV7-9 and J usage is TRBJ2-7; either TRBD1 or TRBD2 may supply D (6 bases each). The CDR3 extends over 13 amino acids. V was shortened by 6 bases and J by 6 bases, with 15 bases between the two germline ends. Per the germline V gene, CDR1 is SEHNR and CDR2 is FQNEAQ (reference sequence). The CDR3, as DNA: TGTGCCAGCAGTTCCCCCCCGGGGGCCGAGCAGTACTTC. It yields the protein CASSSPPGAEQYF.

This clonotype was recorded many times. V usage is TRBV6-2 or TRBV6-3 and J usage is TRBJ2-3; tentatively, D is TRBD1 (5 bases). From germline, CDR1 is MNHEY and CDR2 SVGEGT. Trimming shortened V by 4 bases and J by 5 bases, and 16 bases separated the two germline ends. The CDR3 loop spans 15 amino acids. The CDR3: CASSLAGNDRDTQYF. Written as DNA, the CDR3 is TGTGCCAGCAGTTTGGCAGGGAACGATAGAGATACGCAGTATTTT.

As concerns this clonotype: No conserved phenylalanine or tryptophan ends this CDR3, so it is likely a read error. It is unclear where the CDR3 begins or ends on the DNA, so no DNA is shown, and the CDR3 is as TCRdb lists it. The genes are TRBV20-1 and TRBJ2-7. Looked up from germline, CDR1 is DFQATT and CDR2 is SNEGSKA (reference sequence). The CDR3 has 16 residues if both end residues are counted. CDR3 in amino acids: CSARNLLAGGAYEQCY.